The 24 T cell receptor beta chains in this list originate from one sample, sequenced in a study of immune cell composition in non-small cell lung cancer. Measured with immunoSEQ multiplex PCR; TCRdb has only the in-frame clones, and not every one. Of about 2,100 clones listed, about four fifths are singletons. Sequences were obtained from lung tumor tissue. These receptors originate from a human donor with non-small cell lung cancer.

This chain uses TRBV5-1 with TRBJ1-1; the D is unclear. Germline V gene lookup returns CDR1 SGHRS and CDR2 YFSETQ. The V end lost 0 bases, the J end lost 4 bases, and 13 bases lay between the germline ends. The CDR3 contains 15 residues. DNA of the CDR3: TGCGCCAGCAGCTTGGAGTCCGGGATGGGCACTGAAGCTTTCTTT. This sequence encodes CASSLESGMGTEAFF.

The J gene is TRBJ1-5, the V gene TRBV19; D is possibly TRBD1 (5 bases). CDR3 length equals 14 residues. Per the germline V gene, CDR1 is LNHDA and CDR2 is SQIVND (reference sequence). Trimming removed 1 base at V and 4 bases at J, with 8 bases between. The CDR3 DNA reads as TGTGCCAGTAGTATAGCGACAGCAAATCAGCCCCAGCATTTT. Residues: CASSIATANQPQHF.

The gene calls are TRBV19 and TRBJ2-3; 8 bases fit TRBD2. The length of the CDR3 is 15 residues. The V gene's germline CDR1 is LNHDA and CDR2 SQIVND (reference sequence). V was pared by 5 bases and J by 2 bases, with 6 bases of the junction left unmatched. In DNA form, the CDR3 reads TGTGCCAGTAGTTCGGGGGGGACAAACACAGATACGCAGTATTTT. Residues: CASSSGGTNTDTQYF.

The V and J genes are TRBV28 and TRBJ2-4, with D possibly being TRBD2 (6 bases). Germline V lookup: CDR1 MDHEN, CDR2 SYDVKM. The CDR3 totals 14 residues. The V and J ends lost 7 bases and 8 bases respectively, with 18 bases between them. The CDR3 region has the DNA TGTGCCAGCACCCCCTCTCGGGAGTATCACATTCAGTACTTC. Amino acids: CASTPSREYHIQYF.

V usage is TRBV5-5 and J usage is TRBJ2-6, with D possibly matching TRBD2 (6 bases). Trimming left V 4 bases short and J 2 bases short, with 13 bases between. CDR1 is SGHKS, CDR2 YYEKEE, per germline (reference sequence). The CDR3 loop spans 16 amino acids. The CDR3 reads CASSTDWGAGANVLTF. The DNA for the CDR3 is TGTGCCAGCAGCACCGATTGGGGGGCTGGGGCCAACGTCCTGACTTTC.

The V call is TRBV21-1, the J call TRBJ1-1. TRBV21-1 is a pseudogene. The CDR3 spans 16 residues. The CDR3: CASRNIIATIRTEAFF. DNA of the CDR3: TGTGCCAGCAGGAACATAATAGCTACAATTCGCACTGAAGCTTTCTTT.

The rearrangement joins TRBV29-1 to TRBJ1-1; possible D gene TRBD1, 6 bases. Germline CDR1 and CDR2: SQVTM and ANQGSEA. This CDR3 contains 14 residues. Trimming left V 6 bases short and J 1 base short, with 15 bases between. CDR3 sequence: CSVVRDTKNTEAFF. CDR3 DNA sequence: TGCAGCGTCGTCCGGGACACAAAGAACACTGAAGCTTTCTTT.

The V gene is TRBV7-9, the J gene TRBJ2-5; 7 nucleotides agree with TRBD2. The germline gives CDR1 SEHNR, CDR2 FQNEAQ (reference sequence). Unmatched junction bases numbered 8, after V lost 1 base and J lost 0 bases. CDR3 size: 17 residues. In nucleotides, the CDR3 is TGTGCCAGCAGCTTAGGAGGGAGGGAGGGGTACCAAGAGACCCAGTACTTC. Translating it yields CASSLGGREGYQETQYF.

The rearrangement uses TRBV27 and TRBJ1-2; 12 bases fit TRBD1. V gave up 3 bases and J gave up 8 bases; unmatched junction bases: 7. This CDR3 has 15 amino acids. Germline V gene data show CDR1 as MNHEY and CDR2 as SMNVEV (reference sequence). The CDR3 bases are TGTGCCAGCAGTTTCACGGGACAGGGGGCTAAGGGCTACACCTTC. Its protein is CASSFTGQGAKGYTF.

The rearrangement joins TRBV6-5 to TRBJ1-2; D might be TRBD1 (5 bases). The CDR3 has 12 amino acids. CDR1 and CDR2 from the germline V gene are MNHEY and SVGAGI. V shed 10 bases and J shed 8 bases, with 17 bases lying between them. The CDR3 sequence is CATYDGARGYTF. For the CDR3, the DNA is TGTGCCACCTATGATGGGGCGCGGGGCTACACCTTC.

The chain is built from TRBV7-8 and TRBJ1-4, with D possibly matching TRBD1 (6 bases). V lost 5 bases to trimming and J lost 10 bases, with 14 bases between them. The CDR3 contains 13 residues. CDR1 is SGHVS and CDR2 is FQNEAQ in the germline V gene. In DNA, the CDR3 is TGTGCCAGCAGCGGAACTAGGGGGGGAAAACTGTTTTTT. Translating gives CASSGTRGGKLFF.

The chain joins TRBV30 to TRBJ1-2; D gene uncertain. Germline assignment: CDR1 GTSNPN and CDR2 SVGIG (reference sequence). The V and J ends lost 5 bases and 5 bases respectively, with 6 bases between them. The CDR3 length is 10 residues. In DNA, the CDR3 is TGTGCCTGGGGGGAGTATGGCTACACCTTC. Protein product: CAWGEYGYTF.

V gene TRBV6-6 combines with J gene TRBJ1-2, with TRBD1 matching 7 bases. The CDR3 has 16 amino acids. Losses at the gene ends were 5 bases for V and 3 bases for J; bases not matched to a gene: 12. Germline-derived CDR1 and CDR2 are MNHNY and SVGAGI (reference sequence). For the CDR3, the DNA is TGTGCCAGCAGTCTCTTCGGACAGGCGGTGGACTATGGCTACACCTTC. Its translation is CASSLFGQAVDYGYTF.

The V and J genes are TRBV6-1 and TRBJ1-5; possible D gene TRBD1, 6 bases. The V and J ends lost 6 bases and 5 bases respectively, with 17 bases between them. This CDR3 comprises 15 residues. Germline V CDR1 and CDR2: MNHNS, SASEGT. The CDR3: CASSGGPGAYQPQHF. The CDR3 DNA reads as TGTGCCAGCAGCGGCGGGCCAGGGGCCTATCAGCCCCAGCATTTT.

V gene TRBV9 combines with J gene TRBJ2-7, with D maybe TRBD2 (5 bases). V was pared by 4 bases and J by 6 bases, with 17 bases between. CDR3 length: 14 amino acids. Germline-derived CDR1 and CDR2 are SGDLS and YYNGEE. DNA of the CDR3: TGTGCCAGCAGCCCCCGGACCGCTGGAGGCGAGCAGTACTTC. It translates to CASSPRTAGGEQYF.

The CDR3 protein is CASSQDGAGGPTGELFF. CDR3 nucleotide sequence: TGTGCCAGCAGCCAAGACGGAGCGGGAGGGCCAACCGGGGAGCTGTTTTTT. The rearrangement links TRBV4-2 to TRBJ2-2; 10 bases are a match to TRBD2. The CDR3 is made up of 17 amino acids. V was pared by 0 bases and J by 5 bases, with 6 bases of the junction left unmatched. Germline V gives CDR1 LGHNA, CDR2 YNFKEQ.

The genes are TRBV11-1 and TRBJ1-1, with TRBD1 identical over 9 bases. The ends lost 4 bases at V and 5 bases at J; junction bases unmatched: 5. The CDR3 runs 14 residues. Per germline, CDR1 SGHAT and CDR2 FQDESV (reference sequence). CDR3 nucleotides: TGTGCCAGCAGCTCGGGACAGGGAGATACTGAAGCTTTCTTT. The encoded protein is CASSSGQGDTEAFF.

The chain combines TRBV27 with TRBJ1-5; D possibly corresponds to TRBD1 (5 bases). Germline V gives CDR1 MNHEY, CDR2 SMNVEV (reference sequence). V lost 2 bases, J lost 2 bases, and 7 bases lay in between. The CDR3 runs 14 residues. CDR3 nucleotide sequence: TGTGCCAGCAGTTTAAGCAGGGGCAATCAGCCCCAGCATTTT. It yields the protein CASSLSRGNQPQHF.

The chain combines TRBV5-1 with TRBJ2-1; TRBD2 agrees at 7 bases. V trimming: 10 bases; J trimming: 8 bases; junction bases outside the gene matches: 6. Germline V gene sequence: CDR1 SGHRS, CDR2 YFSETQ. This CDR3 contains 11 residues. The CDR3 is CAAAAGDEQFF. The CDR3 nucleotides are TGCGCCGCGGCCGCGGGGGATGAGCAGTTCTTC.

In DNA form, the CDR3 reads TGTGCCAGCAGCTTGGCGGGGGTCTACACCGGGGAGCTGTTTTTT. Residues: CASSLAGVYTGELFF. The rearrangement joins TRBV5-8 to TRBJ2-2; D possibly corresponds to TRBD2 (6 bases). Per the germline V gene, CDR1 is SGHTS and CDR2 is YDEGEE. Trimming shortened V by 0 bases and J by 3 bases, and 9 bases separated the two germline ends. The CDR3 loop spans 15 amino acids.

The CDR3 DNA reads TGTGCCAGCAGTGCAATAGCGGGAGGCGTCACCGGGGAGCTGTTTTTT. Its translation: CASSAIAGGVTGELFF. V gene TRBV11-3 combines with J gene TRBJ2-2, with 10 nucleotides matching TRBD2. Germline-derived CDR1 and CDR2 are SGHNT and YENEEA. The CDR3 consists of 16 residues. V lost 6 bases and J lost 4; bases outside the gene matches: 8.

The chain joins TRBV28 to TRBJ1-2; TRBD1 might be the D (5 bases). V was pared by 2 bases and J by 6 bases, with 7 bases between. The CDR3 length is 12 residues. The germline CDR1 and CDR2 sequences are MDHEN and SYDVKM. CDR3 sequence (DNA): TGTGCCAGCAGTTTAATGGGGCATGGCTACACCTTC. The encoded protein is CASSLMGHGYTF.

The chain is built from TRBV5-1 and TRBJ1-6; no clear D. This CDR3 comprises 14 residues. Germline V gene data show CDR1 as SGHRS and CDR2 as YFSETQ. The V end was cut by 0 bases, the J end by 4 bases, with 5 bases between. The CDR3 DNA reads TGCGCCAGCAGCTTGGAACAGTATAATTCACCCCTCCACTTT. This codes for CASSLEQYNSPLHF. Full variable domain (missing parts from reference TRBV5-1 and TRBJ1-6): KAGVTQTPRYLIKTRGQQVTLSCSPISGHRSVSWYQQTPGQGLQFLFEYFSETQRNKGNFPGRFSGRQFSNSRSEMNVSTLELGDSALYLCASSLEQYNSPLHFGNGTRLTVT.

The V gene is TRBV6-1, the J gene TRBJ2-7, with a possible D match to TRBD2 (6 bases). Trimming left V 0 bases short and J 7 bases short, with 7 bases between. This CDR3 has 12 residues. CDR1 MNHNS and CDR2 SASEGT come from the germline V gene. The CDR3 region is CASSEAGGEQYF. The CDR3 nucleotides are TGTGCCAGCAGTGAAGCCGGGGGAGAGCAGTACTTC.